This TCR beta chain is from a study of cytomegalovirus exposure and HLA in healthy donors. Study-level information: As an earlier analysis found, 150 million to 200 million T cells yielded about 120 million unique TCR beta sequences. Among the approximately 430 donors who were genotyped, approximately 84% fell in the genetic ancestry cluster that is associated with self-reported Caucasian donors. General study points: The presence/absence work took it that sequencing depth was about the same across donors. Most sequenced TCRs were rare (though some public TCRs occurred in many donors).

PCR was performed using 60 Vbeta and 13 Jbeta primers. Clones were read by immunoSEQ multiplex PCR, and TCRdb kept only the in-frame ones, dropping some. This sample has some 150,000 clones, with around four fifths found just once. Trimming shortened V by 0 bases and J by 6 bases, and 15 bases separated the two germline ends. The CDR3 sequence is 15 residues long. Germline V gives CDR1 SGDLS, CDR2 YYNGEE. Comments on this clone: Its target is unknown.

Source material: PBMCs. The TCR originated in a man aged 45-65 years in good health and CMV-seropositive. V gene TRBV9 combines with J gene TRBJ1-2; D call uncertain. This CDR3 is CASSVDVEGLDGYTF. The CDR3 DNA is TGTGCCAGCAGCGTAGATGTGGAAGGCCTAGATGGCTACACCTTC. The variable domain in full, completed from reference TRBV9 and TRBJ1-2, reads DSGVTQTPKHLITATGQRVTLRCSPRSGDLSVYWYQQSLDQGLQFLIQYYNGEERAKGNILERFSAQQFPDLHSELNLSSLELGDSALYFCASSVDVEGLDGYTFGSGTRLTVV.